This TCR beta chain was documented in a study of blood T cells in healthy people across ages (dated by TCRdb to between 2015 and 2016). Study-wide context: In model experiments, template switching captured roughly one uniquely barcoded TCR beta cDNA molecule for every two T cells. Age-related changes in TCR beta repertoire diversity were measured in the study by deep sequencing normalized with unique cDNA molecular identifiers. The donors were divided into four age groups: young (average around 16 years), middle-aged (about 40), aged (approximately 62) and long-lived (82). Two additional independent replicas of 1 million unique cDNA reads from the same blood draw were analyzed for two donors (one aged 18 to 30 and one aged 80 or older). Points the paper makes about the study in general: The long-lived group showed more naive CD4+ T cells, fewer expanded clones and increased TCR diversity than the aged group, suggesting age selection. Because profiling used bulk unsorted PBMCs, naive and antigen-experienced compartments could not be compared conclusively. Observed TCR beta diversity correlated strongly with the percentage of naive T cells measured by flow cytometry. Observed TCR beta diversity per million T cells fell roughly linearly with age, and a significant reduction was already apparent by age roughly 40. Because the CMV infection status of the donors was unknown, age-related changes in expanded clonotypes may potentially have been confounded. Estimates of total diversity based on one million sequenced T cells were considered lower bounds and underestimates.

The germline V gene (reference sequence) sets CDR1 to MNHEY and CDR2 to SMNVEV. Counted from cysteine to phenylalanine, this CDR3 has 17 amino acids. Just CDR3 DNA is preserved here, 51 bases in frame from base 1. The V end loses 0 bases and the J end loses 0 bases, and a stretch of 12 bases separates them. Donors were approximately 42 systemically healthy Caucasian individuals from Russia aged roughly 6 to 90 years. About 9.1 milliliters of peripheral blood were collected from each donor into EDTA-treated Vacutainer tubes. Ficoll-Paque density-gradient centrifugation was used to isolate PBMCs, with at least 6 million obtained per sample. Trizol reagent was used to extract total RNA from the PBMCs, yielding at least 6 micrograms per sample. Naive CD45RAhigh/CD27high T cell percentages were measured by flow cytometry on a PBMC aliquot from every donor. The library was obtained by 5' RACE. Sequencing used an Illumina HiSeq 2500. A second roughly 6 to 11 cycle PCR used a sample-barcoded 5' primer and a J-beta primer mix. A template-switch 5' adaptor carrying 12 random nucleotides introduced a unique molecular identifier onto each TCR beta cDNA molecule. At least 2.5 million CDR3-containing paired-end reads were obtained from each sample. All of the RNA was converted into first-strand cDNA using the Mint cDNA synthesis kit, with a TRBC-specific oligonucleotide serving as the primer. After uracil-DNA glycosylase treatment, a first 18-cycle PCR used universal primers M1SS and BC2_uni_R on all cDNA. On the study's bioinformatics: Normalization of each sample was performed by random selection of 1 million high-quality reads, each carrying a distinct molecular identifier. Reads sharing molecular identifiers were discarded rather than binned into consensus sequences. MiTCR, with a Q25 quality threshold and the strictest error-elimination algorithm, was used for CDR3 identification, clonotype clustering and error correction. A nonparametric unseen species model with Euler transformation was used to estimate lower-bound total TCR beta diversity. The raw public reads went through TCRdb reprocessing: fastp at Q25, MiXCR clone calling, in-frame beta chains kept. Every entry covers one CDR3 protein and lists the most common genes and DNA from its rows. TCRdb, not the authors, supplied the V and J calls. The sample contains roughly 560,000 distinct CDR3 sequences, around 24% of them found a single time. The ten largest clones add up to under 9% of the sample.

In the case of this clonotype: Its binding antigen is unknown. No base-level quality is on record; no much larger clone is a single base apart.

Separately, the same data were catalogued under a study of T cells of mothers and their children. As that second study puts it: The donors were nine systemically healthy Caucasian individuals, made up of three mothers and their six children. cDNA synthesis consumed the entire amount of extracted RNA, loaded at approximately 1.6 ug RNA in each 15 ul reaction. In the second PCR, sample barcodes and 2-4 random nucleotides were introduced via the M1S primer. Over 8 million TCR beta CDR3 reads were obtained for each mother, and 3 million to 3.5 million reads were obtained for each child. Thymic selection similarly shapes TCR recombination output in related and unrelated pairs, with minor effect from inherited differences. Related mother-child pairs always showed normalized repertoire overlap that was slightly higher than in unrelated mother-child pairs, though the difference was never significant. No persistent microchimeric T cell clones were detected, at a sensitivity of 90 to 100 clones per million clonotypes. The study used deep NGS to compare TCR beta repertoires of mothers and children, seeking features distinguishing related mother-child pairs from unrelated individuals. On average, the children were approximately 11 +/- 4 years old, while the mothers were around 40 +/- 4 years old. After adapter ligation was performed with NEBNext reagents, the libraries were sequenced on an Illumina HiSeq 2000 with 100+100 nt paired-end reads. To prevent cross-contamination, the mother and child libraries were prepared one month apart and sequenced in separate runs. For each donor, between 500,000 and 2,000,000 distinct TCR beta clonotypes were identified. Naive TCR beta clonotypes were estimated from low-frequency clonotypes matched to each donor's FACS-determined naive share, without sorting.

This chain joins TRBV27 to TRBJ1-3, with the D gene call left open. The sequence came from a boy aged 10-17 years in good health. Sequences were obtained from blood. At the DNA level, the sequence is TGTGCCAGCAGTTTATCACCAGGCCCATCCTCTGGAAACACCATATATTTT. Translated, it reads CASSLSPGPSSGNTIYF.